These T cell receptor beta chains were read from a single sample in a study of molecular identifiers for immune sequencing clone quantification. MiXCR was run by TCRdb on the PCR reads, yielding one entry per CDR3 protein. The sample has about 300,000 distinct CDR3 sequences, 20% to 25% seen once; the top ten hold 0.81%. Sequencing was carried out using naive CD8+ T cells from blood, with Jurkat cell RNA spiked in. These receptors came from a human donor in good health. Some libraries in this study had Jurkat cell RNA spiked in. CDR3s include the opening cysteine and the closing phenylalanine or tryptophan. The order of the fields is clone size, V gene, J gene, D gene, CDR3 DNA, CDR3 protein. D genes are given only for firm matches. Clone size is shown for a subset of rows, as once, few, many or a class of expanded clone.

>many|TRBV7-9|TRBJ2-2|TRBD1
TGTGCCGGACAGGGAGCCGGGGAGCTGTTTTTT
CAGQGAGELFF
>many|TRBV2|TRBJ2-3|NA
TGTGCCAGCAGGGGGGACTTCTCGGGCACAGATACGCAGTATTTT
CASRGDFSGTDTQYF
>many|TRBV4-3|TRBJ2-7|NA
TGCGCCAGCAGCCAAGATGTCCCAGGAGCCTACGAGCAGTACTTC
CASSQDVPGAYEQYF
>many|TRBV14|TRBJ2-2|NA
TGTGCCAGCAGCCAGGTTACCGTCACCGGGGAGCTGTTTTTT
CASSQVTVTGELFF
>NA|TRBV19|TRBJ2-1|NA
TGTGCCAGTAGTATTTTATCGGGGGCAGAGGAGTTCTTC
CASSILSGAEEFF
>many|TRBV27|TRBJ1-1|NA
TGTGCCAGCAGTCCCATGGGGGTGGTGGCCCCCGGCCAAGCTTTCTTT
CASSPMGVVAPGQAFF
>few|TRBV7-9|TRBJ2-2|NA
TGTGCCAGCAGCCCAGGACAATGGAACACCGGGGAGCTGTTTTTT
CASSPGQWNTGELFF
>few|TRBV3-1|TRBJ2-3|NA
TGTGCCAGCAGCCAGACCGAAGGTTCCACAGATACGCAGTATTTT
CASSQTEGSTDTQYF
>NA|TRBV20-1|TRBJ2-7|TRBD2
TGCAGTGCTACCAACCTTGGGACTAGCGGACTGCCCTACGAGCAGTACTTC
CSATNLGTSGLPYEQYF
>many|TRBV20-1|TRBJ1-1|TRBD1
TGCAGTGCTAGTACGCAGGGGGCTAGGACGCCTGAAGCTTTCTTT
CSASTQGARTPEAFF
>many|TRBV6-5|TRBJ2-7|NA
TGTGCCAGCAGTCCCATGGGGCTCAGCTCCTACGAGCAGTACTTC
CASSPMGLSSYEQYF
>many|TRBV29-1|TRBJ2-7|NA
TGCAGCGTAGTAGGGGGGGGCGAGCAGTACTTC
CSVVGGGEQYF
>few|TRBV9|TRBJ1-3|NA
TGTGCCAGCAGCGCCAAGGCAGGGACCTCTGGAAACACCATATATTTT
CASSAKAGTSGNTIYF
>many|TRBV29-1|TRBJ1-1|NA
TGCAGCGCCCCGTTCGGACAGACGAACACTGAAGCTTTCTTT
CSAPFGQTNTEAFF
>many|TRBV28|TRBJ1-1|NA
TGTGCCAGCAGTGCAGACCTCAACACTGAAGCTTTCTTT
CASSADLNTEAFF
>many|TRBV29-1|TRBJ2-3|TRBD2
TGCAGCGTTGACGTCCCGACTAGCGGGAATTGGCCAGATACGCAGTATTTT
CSVDVPTSGNWPDTQYF
>many|TRBV5-1|TRBJ2-7|TRBD2
TGCGCCAGCAGCGGAGGGACTAGCGGGAGTGTCTACGAGCAGTACTTC
CASSGGTSGSVYEQYF
>many|TRBV7-9|TRBJ2-7|NA
TGTGCCAGCAGCTTAGGGTTTGGCGTCGAGCAGTACTTC
CASSLGFGVEQYF
>many|TRBV27|TRBJ2-7|TRBD1
TGTGCCAGCAGGCCGGGACAGGGGGCCTACGAGCAGTACTTC
CASRPGQGAYEQYF
>few|TRBV7-9|TRBJ2-7|TRBD2
TGTGCCAGCAGCCCCACGGGGGGTTTCTTGTACGAGCAGTACTTC
CASSPTGGFLYEQYF
>many|TRBV24-1|TRBJ2-2|TRBD2
TGTGCCACCAGTGAATTGGGACTAGCGGGAGGCACCGGGGAGCTGTTTTTT
CATSELGLAGGTGELFF
>few|TRBV10-1|TRBJ2-1|TRBD2
TGCGCCAGCAGTGAGGCTCTAGCGGGGCCCTACAATGAGCAGTTCTTC
CASSEALAGPYNEQFF
>many|TRBV2|TRBJ2-5|NA
TGTGCCAGCAATCGCGGGACAGCATTTGGGACCCAGTACTTC
CASNRGTAFGTQYF
>many|TRBV27|TRBJ2-7|NA
TGTGCCAGCCGCCTCTTGGGGGCCGACGAGCAGTACTTC
CASRLLGADEQYF
>many|TRBV7-6|TRBJ2-2|NA
TGTGCCAGCAGCAGGCCCGAGGGCGCGCCCACCGGGGAGCTGTTTTTT
CASSRPEGAPTGELFF
>NA|TRBV7-9|TRBJ2-1|NA
TGTGCCAGCAGCCTACTCCGGGTGGGCCCCACAGATGAGCAGTTCTTC
CASSLLRVGPTDEQFF
>many|TRBV6-5|TRBJ1-2|NA
TGTGCCAGCAGCACTCTGACCCAGAACTATGGCTACACCTTC
CASSTLTQNYGYTF
>many|TRBV27|TRBJ1-5|NA
TGTGCCAGCAGCTACAGGTTTTATAGCAATCAGCCCCAGCATTTT
CASSYRFYSNQPQHF
>NA|TRBV11-2|TRBJ2-5|NA
TGTGCCAGCAGCTCCAGGTCGGAGCCACGGGAGACCCAGTACTTC
CASSSRSEPRETQYF
>NA|TRBV2|TRBJ2-3|NA
TGTGCCAGCAGTGAAGGGGGGGCAACGCAGTATTTT
CASSEGGATQYF
>NA|TRBV4-3|TRBJ1-4|NA
TGCGCCAGCAGCCAAGATGATTCAGTTAGGGCTAATGAAAAACTGTTTTTT
CASSQDDSVRANEKLFF
>NA|TRBV4-1|TRBJ2-7|TRBD2
TGCGCCAGCAGCGAAGGGACTAGCGGGATCTACGAGCAGTACTTC
CASSEGTSGIYEQYF
>many|TRBV27|TRBJ1-5|NA
TGTGCCAGCAGTCTAAAGGGACGGAGCAATCAGCCCCAGCATTTT
CASSLKGRSNQPQHF
>NA|TRBV11-2|TRBJ2-1|NA
TGTGCCGGCAGCTTAGGGGGCAATGAGCAGTTCTTC
CAGSLGGNEQFF
>many|TRBV28|TRBJ2-7|TRBD1
TGTGCCAGCAGCCCAGGCCCGACAGGGGGTGGGAACGAGCAGTACTTC
CASSPGPTGGGNEQYF
>many|TRBV27|TRBJ1-1|TRBD1
TGTGCCAGCCAAAGGCAGGGGGGCACTGAAGCTTTCTTT
CASQRQGGTEAFF
>few|TRBV16|TRBJ1-1|NA
TGTGCCAGCAGCCAATCAGGGTGGGGCACTGAAGCTTTCTTT
CASSQSGWGTEAFF
>few|TRBV14|TRBJ2-3|NA
TGTGCCGGCAGTCAAGGAACCATAGCCCGGGCCGGTACGCAGTATTTT
CAGSQGTIARAGTQYF
>few|TRBV7-9|TRBJ2-1|NA
TGTGCCAGCAGCTCGGCTGTGTGGGAGAAGCTGTTCTTC
CASSSAVWEKLFF
>many|TRBV21-1|TRBJ1-5|NA
TGTGCCAGCGCTAAGCGGGGGGCTGGTCAGCCCCAGCATTTT
CASAKRGAGQPQHF
>many|TRBV4-3|TRBJ1-2|NA
TGCGCCAGCAGCCAAGATGTGACACCGAACTATGGCTACACCTTC
CASSQDVTPNYGYTF
>many|TRBV10-3|TRBJ2-3|NA
TGTGCCATCAGTGGAACGGGCGGGGTAGCCGATACGCAGTATTTT
CAISGTGGVADTQYF
>many|TRBV4-1|TRBJ2-7|NA
TGCGCCAGCAGCCAAGATCCGTCAGGGGTGGTCTACGAGCAGTACTTC
CASSQDPSGVVYEQYF
>few|TRBV19|TRBJ2-6|TRBD1
TGTGCCAGTAGAGCCTCGACAGGGGGCTTTGGGGCCAACGTCCTGACTTTC
CASRASTGGFGANVLTF
>many|TRBV5-5|TRBJ2-3|NA
TGTGCCAGCAGCCCAGAGGATACGCAGTATTTT
CASSPEDTQYF
>few|TRBV29-1|TRBJ2-2|NA
TGCAGCGTACGCTCCAGCGGGGAGCTGTTTTTT
CSVRSSGELFF
>many|TRBV6-5|TRBJ1-4|NA
TGTGCCAGCAGACCTGGGACAACCGCTTCGGAAAAACTGTTTTTT
CASRPGTTASEKLFF
>many|TRBV4-1|TRBJ2-3|TRBD1
TGCGCCAGCAGCCATGGACAGGACCCAACAGATACGCAGTATTTT
CASSHGQDPTDTQYF
>many|TRBV20-1|TRBJ2-7|NA
TGCAGTGCTCGATCCCCCGGGACATCCTACGAGCAGTACTTC
CSARSPGTSYEQYF
>many|TRBV12-5|TRBJ2-3|NA
TGTGCTAGTGGCACGGGGACGGCTAGTGAGGATACGCAGTATTTT
CASGTGTASEDTQYF
>many|TRBV19|TRBJ2-5|NA
TGTGCCAGTAGTATAGTAGGGGGTTTAGAGACCCAGTACTTC
CASSIVGGLETQYF
>few|TRBV19|TRBJ1-2|NA
TGTGCCAGTAGTATGACAGGCAACTATGGCTACACCTTC
CASSMTGNYGYTF
>many|TRBV28|TRBJ2-7|TRBD2
TGTGCCAGCAAAACAGCGGGAGGGCACTCCTACGAGCAGTACTTC
CASKTAGGHSYEQYF
>NA|TRBV9|TRBJ2-3|TRBD2
TGTGCCAGCAGTAAAGCCGGGACTAGCGGGGGGGGCACAGATACGCAGTATTTT
CASSKAGTSGGGTDTQYF
>NA|TRBV15|TRBJ2-3|NA
TGTGCCACCAGCAGAGATGATTCGCGGTTTATAGGTTTGTACACAGATACGCAGTATTTT
CATSRDDSRFIGLYTDTQYF
>few|TRBV3-1|TRBJ2-5|NA
TGTGCCATCGCGACCGAATACCAAGAGACCCAGTACTTC
CAIATEYQETQYF
>many|TRBV28|TRBJ2-5|NA
TGTGCCAGTTCGGGTGGTTCGGCCCCCGGAGAGACCCAGTACTTC
CASSGGSAPGETQYF